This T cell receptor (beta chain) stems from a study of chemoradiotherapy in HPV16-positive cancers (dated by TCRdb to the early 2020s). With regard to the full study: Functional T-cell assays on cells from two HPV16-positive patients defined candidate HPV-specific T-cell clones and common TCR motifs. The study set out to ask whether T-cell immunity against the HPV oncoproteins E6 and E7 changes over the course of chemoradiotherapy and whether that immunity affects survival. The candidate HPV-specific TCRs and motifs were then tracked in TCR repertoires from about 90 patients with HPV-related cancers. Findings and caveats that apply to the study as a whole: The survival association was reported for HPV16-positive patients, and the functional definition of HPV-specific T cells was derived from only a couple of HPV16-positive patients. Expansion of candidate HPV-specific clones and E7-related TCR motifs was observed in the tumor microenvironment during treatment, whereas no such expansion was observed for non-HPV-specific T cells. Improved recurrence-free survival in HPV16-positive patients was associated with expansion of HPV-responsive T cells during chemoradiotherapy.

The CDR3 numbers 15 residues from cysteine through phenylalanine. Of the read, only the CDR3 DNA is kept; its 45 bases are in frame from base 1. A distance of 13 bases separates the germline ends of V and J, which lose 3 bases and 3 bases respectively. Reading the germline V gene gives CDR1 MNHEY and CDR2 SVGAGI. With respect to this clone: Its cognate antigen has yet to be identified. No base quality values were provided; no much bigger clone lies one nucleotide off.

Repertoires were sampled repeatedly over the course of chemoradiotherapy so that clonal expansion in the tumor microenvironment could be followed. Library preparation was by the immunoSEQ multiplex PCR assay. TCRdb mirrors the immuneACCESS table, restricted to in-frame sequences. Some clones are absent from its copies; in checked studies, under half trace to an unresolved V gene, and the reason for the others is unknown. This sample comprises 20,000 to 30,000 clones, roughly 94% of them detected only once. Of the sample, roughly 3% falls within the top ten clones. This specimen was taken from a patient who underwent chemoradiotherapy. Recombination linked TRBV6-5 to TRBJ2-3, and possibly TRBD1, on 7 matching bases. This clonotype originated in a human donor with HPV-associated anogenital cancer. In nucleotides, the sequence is TGTGCCAGCAGTTATTGGGGGGACAGAACAGATACGCAGTATTTT. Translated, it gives CASSYWGDRTDTQYF.